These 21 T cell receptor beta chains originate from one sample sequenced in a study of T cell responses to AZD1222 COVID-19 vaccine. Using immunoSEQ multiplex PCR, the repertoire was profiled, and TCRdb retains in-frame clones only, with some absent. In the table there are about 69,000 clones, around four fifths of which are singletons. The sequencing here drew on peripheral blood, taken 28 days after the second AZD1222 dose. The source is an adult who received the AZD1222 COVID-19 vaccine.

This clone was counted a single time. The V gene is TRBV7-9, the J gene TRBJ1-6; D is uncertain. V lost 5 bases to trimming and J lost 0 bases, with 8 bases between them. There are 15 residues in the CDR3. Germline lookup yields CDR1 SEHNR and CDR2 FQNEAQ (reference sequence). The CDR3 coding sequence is TGTGCCAGCAGCGAACAGAGCTCCTATAATTCACCCCTCCACTTT. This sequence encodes CASSEQSSYNSPLHF.

The CDR3 DNA follows: TGTGCCAGCAGTGAAGCGGGGAATGTAGTGACAGATACGCAGTATTTT. Its translation is CASSEAGNVVTDTQYF. The V gene is TRBV6-1, the J gene TRBJ2-3; D unclear. The V end was cut by 0 bases, the J end by 3 bases, with 13 bases between. Germline V CDR1 and CDR2: MNHNS, SASEGT. This CDR3 comprises 16 residues.

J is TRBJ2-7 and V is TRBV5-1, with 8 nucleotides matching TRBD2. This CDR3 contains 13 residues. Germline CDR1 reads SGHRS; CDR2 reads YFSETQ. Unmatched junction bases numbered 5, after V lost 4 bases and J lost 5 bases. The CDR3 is CASSPTSAHEQYF. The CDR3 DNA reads TGCGCCAGCAGCCCGACTAGCGCCCACGAGCAGTACTTC.

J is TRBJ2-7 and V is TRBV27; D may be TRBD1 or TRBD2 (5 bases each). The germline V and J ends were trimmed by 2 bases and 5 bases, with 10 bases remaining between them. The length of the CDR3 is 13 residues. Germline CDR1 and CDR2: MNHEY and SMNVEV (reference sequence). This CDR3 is CASSLRGEHEQYF. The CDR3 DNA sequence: TGTGCCAGCAGTTTACGGGGCGAGCACGAGCAGTACTTC.

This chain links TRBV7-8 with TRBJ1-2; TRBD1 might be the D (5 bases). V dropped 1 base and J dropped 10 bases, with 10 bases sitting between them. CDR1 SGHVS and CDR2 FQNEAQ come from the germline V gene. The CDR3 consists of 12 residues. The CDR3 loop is CASSLEQGSYTF. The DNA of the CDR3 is TGTGCCAGCAGCTTAGAGCAGGGTTCCTACACCTTC.

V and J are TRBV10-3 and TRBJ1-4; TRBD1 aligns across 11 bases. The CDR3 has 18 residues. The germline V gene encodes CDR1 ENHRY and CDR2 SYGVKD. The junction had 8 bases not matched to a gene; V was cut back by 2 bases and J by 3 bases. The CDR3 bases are TGTGCCATCAGTGAGGGACAGGGGGCAAAATCCTCTAATGAAAAACTGTTTTTT. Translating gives CAISEGQGAKSSNEKLFF.

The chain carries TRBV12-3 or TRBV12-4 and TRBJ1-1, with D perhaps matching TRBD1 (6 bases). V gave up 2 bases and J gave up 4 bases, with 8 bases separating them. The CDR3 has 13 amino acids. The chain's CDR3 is CASSLRGGTEAFF. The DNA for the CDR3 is TGTGCCAGCAGTTTAAGGGGGGGCACTGAAGCTTTCTTT.

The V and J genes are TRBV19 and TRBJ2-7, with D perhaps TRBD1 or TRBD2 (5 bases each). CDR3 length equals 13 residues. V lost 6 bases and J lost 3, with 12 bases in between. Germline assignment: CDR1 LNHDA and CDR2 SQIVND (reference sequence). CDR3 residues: CASSRDEFYEQYF. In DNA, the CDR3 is TGTGCCAGTAGCCGGGACGAATTCTACGAGCAGTACTTC.

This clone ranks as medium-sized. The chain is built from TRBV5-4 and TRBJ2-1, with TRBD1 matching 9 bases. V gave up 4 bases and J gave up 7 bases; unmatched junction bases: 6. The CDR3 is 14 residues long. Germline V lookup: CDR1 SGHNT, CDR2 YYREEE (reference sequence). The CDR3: CASSSRDRANEQFF. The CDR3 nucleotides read TGTGCCAGCAGCAGCCGGGACAGGGCAAATGAGCAGTTCTTC. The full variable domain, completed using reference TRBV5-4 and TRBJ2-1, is ETGVTQSPTHLIKTRGQQVTLRCSSQSGHNTVSWYQQALGQGPQFIFQYYREEENGRGNFPPRFSGLQFPNYSSELNVNALELDDSALYLCASSSRDRANEQFFGPGTRLTVL.

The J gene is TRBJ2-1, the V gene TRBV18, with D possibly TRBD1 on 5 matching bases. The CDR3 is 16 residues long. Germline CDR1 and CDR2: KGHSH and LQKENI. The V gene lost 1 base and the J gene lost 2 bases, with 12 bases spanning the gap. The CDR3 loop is CASSPQSTATYNEQFF. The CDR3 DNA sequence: TGTGCCAGCTCACCACAATCGACAGCCACCTACAATGAGCAGTTCTTC.

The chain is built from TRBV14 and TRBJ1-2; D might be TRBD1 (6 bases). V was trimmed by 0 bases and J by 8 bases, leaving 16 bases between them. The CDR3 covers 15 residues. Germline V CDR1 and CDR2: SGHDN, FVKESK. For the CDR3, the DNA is TGTGCCAGCAGCCAAGATCATGGGGGGCCCCACGGCTACACCTTC. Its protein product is CASSQDHGGPHGYTF.

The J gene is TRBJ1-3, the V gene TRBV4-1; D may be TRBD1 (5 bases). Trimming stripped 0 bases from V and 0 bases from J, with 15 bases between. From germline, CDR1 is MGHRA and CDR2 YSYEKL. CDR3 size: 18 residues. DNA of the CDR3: TGCGCCAGCAGCCAAGAAAAGGCAGGGCGATCCTCTGGAAACACCATATATTTT. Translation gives CASSQEKAGRSSGNTIYF.

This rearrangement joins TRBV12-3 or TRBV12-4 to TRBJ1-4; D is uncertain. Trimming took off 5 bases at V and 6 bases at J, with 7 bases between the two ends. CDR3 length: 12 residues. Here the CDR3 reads CASSDGYEKLFF. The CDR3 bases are TGTGCCAGCAGTGACGGGTATGAAAAACTGTTTTTT.

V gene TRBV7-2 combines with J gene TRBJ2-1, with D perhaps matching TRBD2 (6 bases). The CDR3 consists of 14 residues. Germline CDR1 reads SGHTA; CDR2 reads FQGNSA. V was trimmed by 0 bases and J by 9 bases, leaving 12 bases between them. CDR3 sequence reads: CASSLAPEGPEQFF. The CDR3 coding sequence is TGTGCCAGCAGCTTAGCCCCGGAGGGGCCTGAGCAGTTCTTC.

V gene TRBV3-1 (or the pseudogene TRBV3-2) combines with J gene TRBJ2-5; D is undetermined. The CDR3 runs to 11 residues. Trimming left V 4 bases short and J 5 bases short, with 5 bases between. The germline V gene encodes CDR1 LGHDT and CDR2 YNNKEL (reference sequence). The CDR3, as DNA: TGTGCCAGCAGCCTAGCCGAGACCCAGTACTTC. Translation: CASSLAETQYF.

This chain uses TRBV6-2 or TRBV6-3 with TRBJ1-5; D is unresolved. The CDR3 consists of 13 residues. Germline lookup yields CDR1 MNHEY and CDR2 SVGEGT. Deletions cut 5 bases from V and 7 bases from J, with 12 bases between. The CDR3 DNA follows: TGTGCCAGCAGTCCGGATAACCAGCAGCCCCAGCATTTT. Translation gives CASSPDNQQPQHF.

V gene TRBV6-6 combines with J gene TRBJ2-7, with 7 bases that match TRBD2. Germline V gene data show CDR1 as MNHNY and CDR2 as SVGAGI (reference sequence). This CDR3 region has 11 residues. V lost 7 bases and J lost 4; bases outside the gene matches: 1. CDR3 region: CASTSGYEQYF. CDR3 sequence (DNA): TGTGCCAGCACTAGCGGATACGAGCAGTACTTC.

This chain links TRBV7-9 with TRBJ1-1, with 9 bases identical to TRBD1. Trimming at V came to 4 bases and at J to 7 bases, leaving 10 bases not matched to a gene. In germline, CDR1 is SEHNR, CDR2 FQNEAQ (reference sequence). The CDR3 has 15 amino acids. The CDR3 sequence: CASSWGTGRISEAFF. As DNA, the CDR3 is TGTGCCAGCAGCTGGGGGACAGGGAGGATAAGTGAAGCTTTCTTT.

CDR3 sequence: CASSIGPISGYGYTF. The CDR3 coding sequence is TGTGCCAGTAGTATCGGGCCGATTTCGGGGTATGGCTACACCTTC. V is TRBV19 and J is TRBJ1-2, with D hard to call. Deletions cut 3 bases from V and 5 bases from J, with 16 bases between. This CDR3 is 15 amino acids long. Germline assignment: CDR1 LNHDA and CDR2 SQIVND (reference sequence).

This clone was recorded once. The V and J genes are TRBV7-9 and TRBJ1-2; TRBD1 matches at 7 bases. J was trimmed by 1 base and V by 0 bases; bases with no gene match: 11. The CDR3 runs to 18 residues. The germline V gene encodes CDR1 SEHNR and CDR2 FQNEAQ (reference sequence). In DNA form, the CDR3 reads TGTGCCAGCAGCTTAGCTTGGACAGGTGGGGAAGGTAACTATGGCTACACCTTC. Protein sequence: CASSLAWTGGEGNYGYTF.

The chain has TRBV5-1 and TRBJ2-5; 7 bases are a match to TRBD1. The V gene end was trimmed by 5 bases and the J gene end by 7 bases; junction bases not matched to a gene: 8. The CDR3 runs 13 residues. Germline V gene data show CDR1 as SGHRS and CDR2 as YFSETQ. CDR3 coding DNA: TGCGCCAGCAGGGGGGACAGCTTGGGGACCCAGTACTTC. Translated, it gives CASRGDSLGTQYF.